This TCR beta chain was sequenced for a study of T cell clusters in autoimmune cytopenias. TRB was amplified by touch-down multiplex PCR, primer pools A and B combined. For each CDR3 protein, TCRdb gives one entry from its re-call of the multiplex PCR reads, without DNA. This sample's clone table lists 10,000 to 11,000 distinct CDR3 sequences. Study results and limitations: Primary autoimmune cytopenia patients seemingly lacked the physiological T cell clusters found in healthy donors.

TRB amplification used approximately 250 ng of peripheral blood genomic DNA. This clonotype is identified as medium-sized from frequency. Its antigen is not identified. CDR1 and CDR2 (germline): SGHTA, FQGNSA. This CDR3 region has 15 residues. These records were also assigned to another study, of T cell repertoires in aging, cancer and after chemotherapy. As that report states: The full dataset contained about 10 million TCR reads. Age-matched healthy donors had significantly more diverse, less clonal blood TCR repertoires than untreated cancer patients.

V is TRBV7-2 and J is TRBJ2-2; the D call of TRBD1 rests on TCRdb alone, since no DNA is present to check it. The specimen was peripheral blood. The clonotype originates from a human donor in good health. This chain's CDR3 is CASRAGTGNTGELFF.